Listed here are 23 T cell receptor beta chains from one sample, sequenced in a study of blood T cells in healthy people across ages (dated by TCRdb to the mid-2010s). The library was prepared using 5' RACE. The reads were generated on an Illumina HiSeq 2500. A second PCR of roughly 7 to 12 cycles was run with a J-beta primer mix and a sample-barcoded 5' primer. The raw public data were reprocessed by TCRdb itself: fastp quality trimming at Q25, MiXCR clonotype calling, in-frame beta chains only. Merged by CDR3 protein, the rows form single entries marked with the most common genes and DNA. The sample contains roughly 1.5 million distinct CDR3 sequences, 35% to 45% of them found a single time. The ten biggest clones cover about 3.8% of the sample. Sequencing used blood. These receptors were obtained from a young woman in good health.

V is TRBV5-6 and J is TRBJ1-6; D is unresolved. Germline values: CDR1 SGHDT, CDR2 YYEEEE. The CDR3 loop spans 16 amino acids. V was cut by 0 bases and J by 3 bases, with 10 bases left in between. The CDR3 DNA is TGTGCCAGCAGCTTGGTGGGTACCCGCTATAATTCACCCCTCCACTTT. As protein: CASSLVGTRYNSPLHF.

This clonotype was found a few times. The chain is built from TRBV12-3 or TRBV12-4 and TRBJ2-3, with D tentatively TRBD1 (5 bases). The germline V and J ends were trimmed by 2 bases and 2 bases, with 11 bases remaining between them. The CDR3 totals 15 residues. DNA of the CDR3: TGTGCCAGCAGTTTACAGGGAAGCATCACAGATACGCAGTATTTT. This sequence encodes CASSLQGSITDTQYF.

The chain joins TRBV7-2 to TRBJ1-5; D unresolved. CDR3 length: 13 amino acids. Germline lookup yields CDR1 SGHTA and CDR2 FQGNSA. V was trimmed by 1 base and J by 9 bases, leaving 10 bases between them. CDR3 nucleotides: TGTGCCAGCAGCTTAGAAGGGCATCGGCCCCAGCATTTT. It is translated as CASSLEGHRPQHF.

Here the CDR3 DNA reads TGCGCCAGCAGCACGGATAGCTCTGGAAACACCATATATTTT. Amino acids: CASSTDSSGNTIYF. The V call is TRBV5-1, the J call TRBJ1-3; no reliable D call. CDR1 is SGHRS, CDR2 YFSETQ, per germline. This CDR3 comprises 14 residues. The V end was cut by 4 bases, the J end by 0 bases, with 8 bases between.

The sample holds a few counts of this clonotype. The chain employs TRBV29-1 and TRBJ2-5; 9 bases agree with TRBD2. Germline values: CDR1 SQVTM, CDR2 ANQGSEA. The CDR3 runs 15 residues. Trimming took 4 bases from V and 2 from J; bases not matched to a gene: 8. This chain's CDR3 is CSVGPSGTLQETQYF. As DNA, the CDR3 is TGCAGCGTTGGGCCTAGCGGGACCTTACAAGAGACCCAGTACTTC.

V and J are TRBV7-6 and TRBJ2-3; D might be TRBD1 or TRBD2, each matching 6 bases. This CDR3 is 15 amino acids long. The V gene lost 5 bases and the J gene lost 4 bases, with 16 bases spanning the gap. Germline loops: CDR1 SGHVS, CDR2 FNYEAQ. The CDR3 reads CASSPVGGVADTQYF. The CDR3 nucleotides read TGTGCCAGCAGCCCCGTGGGGGGCGTCGCAGATACGCAGTATTTT. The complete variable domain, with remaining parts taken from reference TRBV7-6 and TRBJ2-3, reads GAGVSQSPRYKVTKRGQDVALRCDPISGHVSLYWYRQALGQGPEFLTYFNYEAQQDKSGLPNDRFSAERPEGSISTLTIQRTEQRDSAMYRCASSPVGGVADTQYFGPGTRLTVL.

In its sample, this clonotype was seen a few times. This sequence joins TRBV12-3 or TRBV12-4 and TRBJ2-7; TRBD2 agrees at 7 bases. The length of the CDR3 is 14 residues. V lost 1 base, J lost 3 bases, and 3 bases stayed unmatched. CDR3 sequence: CASSLVPSGYEQYF. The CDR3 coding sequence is TGTGCCAGCAGTTTAGTTCCTAGCGGCTACGAGCAGTACTTC.

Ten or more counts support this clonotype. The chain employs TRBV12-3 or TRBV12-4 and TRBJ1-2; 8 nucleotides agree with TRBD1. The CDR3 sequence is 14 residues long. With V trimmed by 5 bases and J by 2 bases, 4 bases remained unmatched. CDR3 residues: CASSKRQGNYGYTF. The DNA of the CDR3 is TGTGCCAGCAGTAAAAGACAGGGGAACTATGGCTACACCTTC.

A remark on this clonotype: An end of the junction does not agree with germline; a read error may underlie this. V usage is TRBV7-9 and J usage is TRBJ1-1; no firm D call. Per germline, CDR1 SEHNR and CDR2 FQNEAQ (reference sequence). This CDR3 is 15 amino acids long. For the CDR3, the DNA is TGTGCTAGCAGCTTAGGTGTCCGGAAGAACACTGAAGCTTTCTTT. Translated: CASSLGVRKNTEAFF.

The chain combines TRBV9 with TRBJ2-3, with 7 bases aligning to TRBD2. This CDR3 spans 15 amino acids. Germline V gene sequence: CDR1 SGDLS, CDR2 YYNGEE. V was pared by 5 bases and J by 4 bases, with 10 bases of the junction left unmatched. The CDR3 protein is CASSRDAGAPDTQYF. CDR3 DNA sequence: TGTGCCAGCAGTCGAGACGCGGGAGCTCCAGATACGCAGTATTTT.

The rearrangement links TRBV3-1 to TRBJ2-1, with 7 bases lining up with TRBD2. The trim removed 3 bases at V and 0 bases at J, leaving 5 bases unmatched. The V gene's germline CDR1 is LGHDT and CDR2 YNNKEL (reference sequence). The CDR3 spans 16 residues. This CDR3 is CASSHPRGSSYNEQFF. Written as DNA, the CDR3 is TGTGCCAGCAGCCATCCGCGGGGGAGCTCCTACAATGAGCAGTTCTTC.

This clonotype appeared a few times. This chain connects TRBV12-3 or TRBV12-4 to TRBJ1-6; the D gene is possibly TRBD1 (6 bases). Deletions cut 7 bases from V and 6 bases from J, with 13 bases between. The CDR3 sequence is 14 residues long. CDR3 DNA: TGTGCCAGCAATTCAGGGGAGTCTAATTCACCCCTCCACTTT. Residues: CASNSGESNSPLHF.

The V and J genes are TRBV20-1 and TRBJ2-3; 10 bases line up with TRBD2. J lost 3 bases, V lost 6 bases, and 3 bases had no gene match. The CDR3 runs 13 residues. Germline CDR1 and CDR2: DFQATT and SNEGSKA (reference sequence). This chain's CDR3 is CSATTSGTDTQYF. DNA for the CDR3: TGCAGTGCCACGACTAGCGGGACAGATACGCAGTATTTT.

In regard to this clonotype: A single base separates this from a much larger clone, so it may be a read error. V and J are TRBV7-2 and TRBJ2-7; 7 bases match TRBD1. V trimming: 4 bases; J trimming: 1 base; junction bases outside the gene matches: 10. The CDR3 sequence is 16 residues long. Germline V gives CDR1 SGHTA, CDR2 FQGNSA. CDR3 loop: CASSWTGGPRSYEQYF. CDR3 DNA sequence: TGTGCCAGCAGCTGGACAGGCGGACCAAGGTCCTACGAGCAGTACTTC. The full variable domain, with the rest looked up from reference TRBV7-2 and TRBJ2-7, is GAGVSQSPSNKVTEKGKDVELRCDPISGHTALYWYRQSLGQGLEFLIYFQGNSAPDKSGLPSDRFSAERTGGSVSTLTIQRTQQEDSAVYLCASSWTGGPRSYEQYFGPGTRLTVT.

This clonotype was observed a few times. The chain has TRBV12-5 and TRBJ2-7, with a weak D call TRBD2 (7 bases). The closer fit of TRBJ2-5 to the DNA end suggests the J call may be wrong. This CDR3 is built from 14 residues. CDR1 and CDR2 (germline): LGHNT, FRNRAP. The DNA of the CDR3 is TGTGCTAGTGGTTTTCGCGGGGGCCCTGAGACCCAGTACTTC. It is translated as CASGFRGGPETQYF.

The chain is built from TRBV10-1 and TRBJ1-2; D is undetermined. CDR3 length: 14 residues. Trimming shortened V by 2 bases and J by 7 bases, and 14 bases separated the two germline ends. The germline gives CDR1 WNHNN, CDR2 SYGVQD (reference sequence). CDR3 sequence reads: CASSEMDWVSGYTF. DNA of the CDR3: TGCGCCAGCAGTGAGATGGATTGGGTTAGTGGCTACACCTTC.

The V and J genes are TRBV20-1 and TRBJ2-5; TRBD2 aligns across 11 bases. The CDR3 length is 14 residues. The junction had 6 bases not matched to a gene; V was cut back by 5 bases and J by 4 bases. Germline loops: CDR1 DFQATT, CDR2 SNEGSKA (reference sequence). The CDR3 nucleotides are TGCAGTGCTGTTAGCGGGGGGGCAACAGAGACCCAGTACTTC. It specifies CSAVSGGATETQYF.

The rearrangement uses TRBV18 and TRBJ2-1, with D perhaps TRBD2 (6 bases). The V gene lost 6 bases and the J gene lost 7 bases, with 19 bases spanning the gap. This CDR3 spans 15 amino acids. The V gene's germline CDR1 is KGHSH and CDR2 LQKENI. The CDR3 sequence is CASSSFRGTKNEQFF. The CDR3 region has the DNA TGTGCCAGCTCGTCGTTCCGCGGGACGAAGAATGAGCAGTTCTTC. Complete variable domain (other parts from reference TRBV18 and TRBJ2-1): NAGVMQNPRHLVRRRGQEARLRCSPMKGHSHVYWYRQLPEEGLKFMVYLQKENIIDESGMPKERFSAEFPKEGPSILRIQQVVRGDSAAYFCASSSFRGTKNEQFFGPGTRLTVL.

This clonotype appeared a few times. The CDR3 here is CSARDPSRALKTDTQYF. CDR3 coding DNA: TGCAGTGCTAGAGATCCCTCCAGGGCCCTCAAGACAGATACGCAGTATTTT. The V call is TRBV20-1, the J call TRBJ2-3, with a possible D match to TRBD1 (5 bases). Per germline, CDR1 DFQATT and CDR2 SNEGSKA (reference sequence). The V and J ends lost 0 bases and 3 bases respectively, with 19 bases between them. CDR3 length equals 17 residues.

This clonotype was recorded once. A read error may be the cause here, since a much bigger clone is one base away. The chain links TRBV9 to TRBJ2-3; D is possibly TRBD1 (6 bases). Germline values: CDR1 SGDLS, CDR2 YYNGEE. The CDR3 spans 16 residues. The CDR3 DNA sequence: TGTGCCAGCAGCGTAGGCTGGACAGCTAGCACAGGTACGCAGTATTTT. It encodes CASSVGWTASTGTQYF.

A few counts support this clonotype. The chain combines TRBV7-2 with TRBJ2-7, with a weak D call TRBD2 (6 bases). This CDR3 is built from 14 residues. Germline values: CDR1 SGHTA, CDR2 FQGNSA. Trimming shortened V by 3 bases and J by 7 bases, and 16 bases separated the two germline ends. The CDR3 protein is CASSFQGGWNEQYF. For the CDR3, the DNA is TGTGCCAGCAGCTTTCAAGGAGGGTGGAATGAGCAGTACTTC.

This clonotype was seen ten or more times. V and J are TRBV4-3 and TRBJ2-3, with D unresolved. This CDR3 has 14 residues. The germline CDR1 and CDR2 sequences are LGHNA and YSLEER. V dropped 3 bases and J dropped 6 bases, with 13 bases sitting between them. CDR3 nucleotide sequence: TGCGCCAGCAGCCACCCAGTAGTTCAGGATACGCAGTATTTT. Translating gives CASSHPVVQDTQYF.

The CDR3 coding sequence is TGTGCCAGCAGCTACAGGACGGCGGGCTACACCTTC. The encoded protein is CASSYRTAGYTF. The chain carries TRBV7-2 and TRBJ1-2, with D possibly matching TRBD1 (5 bases). V was cut by 4 bases and J by 8 bases, with 11 bases left in between. CDR3 length equals 12 residues. Germline CDR1 SGHTA, CDR2 FQGNSA.